These T cell receptor beta chains were read from a single sample in a study of blood T cell repertoires in COVID-19. Assay: immunoSEQ multiplex PCR; the TCRdb copy retains only in-frame clones and omits some. The repertoire includes approximately 200,000 clones, more than 65% of them detected once, and 6.5% to 9.5% sits in the top ten. Sequences were obtained from PBMCs or T cells enriched from blood (not recorded which). The receptors were gathered from a man aged 35 to 55 who had recovered from COVID-19. Each CDR3 is given with its conserved first and last residue. A D gene is named only where the DNA matches it firmly. Clone size is not always given. Where it is, it says once, few, many or a class for expanded clones.

size,J,D,V,DNA,CDR3
.,TRBJ1-2,.,TRBV19,TGTGCCAGTAGTAGTTTATCTGGAGGATATGGCTACACCTTC,CASSSLSGGYGYTF
.,TRBJ1-5,.,TRBV29-1,TGCAGCGTAAGGGGTCATCGGGATCAGCCCCAGCATTTT,CSVRGHRDQPQHF
few,TRBJ1-2,.,TRBV2,TGTGCCAGCAGTGAGATATTGGGCAGACCTAACTATGGCTACACCTTC,CASSEILGRPNYGYTF
.,TRBJ1-1,.,TRBV28,TGTGCCAGCACCGCCTCGACAGGGAACACTGAAGCTTTCTTT,CASTASTGNTEAFF
once,TRBJ2-2,TRBD2,TRBV5-3,TGTGCCAGAAGGAAAAGACTAGCGGAGATGAACACCGGGGAGCTGTTTTTT,CARRKRLAEMNTGELFF
medium-sized,TRBJ2-7,.,TRBV5-6,TGTGCCAGCAGCTTGGGAGGGAATACGCGGCACGAGCAGTACTTC,CASSLGGNTRHEQYF
.,TRBJ2-3,TRBD2,TRBV6-2/TRBV6-3,TGTGCCAGCAGCGAGCGCGGGAGCGGGGGGTCTGCTACGCAGTATTTT,CASSERGSGGSATQYF
.,TRBJ1-2,.,TRBV3-1/TRBV3-2,TGTGCCAGCAGCCAAAGCAGGCTGGATGGCAGGGGCTACACCTTC,CASSQSRLDGRGYTF
.,TRBJ2-3,.,TRBV4-1,TGCGCCAGCAGCCAAGGCGGGCGGGGGCCCAGCACAGATACGCAGTATTTT,CASSQGGRGPSTDTQYF
once,TRBJ1-3,.,TRBV6-1,TGTGCCAGCAGTGAACACTCTTCCTCTGGAAACACCATATATTTT,CASSEHSSSGNTIYF
.,TRBJ1-3,TRBD1,TRBV3-1/TRBV3-2,TGTGCCAGCAGCCAAGATTCGGGGACAGGGGCTGGAAACACCATATATTTT,CASSQDSGTGAGNTIYF
once,TRBJ1-2,TRBD1,TRBV28,TGTGCCAGCAGTTTCCCTCTAGGGACAGGGTCTTATGGCTACACCTTC,CASSFPLGTGSYGYTF
.,TRBJ2-3,.,TRBV7-3,TGTGCCAGCAGCCCGCAGAGGGCCACAGATACGCAGTATTTT,CASSPQRATDTQYF
.,TRBJ1-2,.,TRBV5-8,TGTGCCAGCAGCTTGGGTCCAGGGAAAGGCTACACCTTC,CASSLGPGKGYTF
.,TRBJ2-7,.,TRBV5-4,TGTGCCAGCAGCTTGGCGGGTCCGCCAGTTGACGAGCAGTACTTC,CASSLAGPPVDEQYF
.,TRBJ2-1,.,TRBV10-3,TGTGCCATCACCGATGATAACAGGTACAATGAGCAGTTCTTC,CAITDDNRYNEQFF
.,TRBJ2-3,TRBD1,TRBV7-8,TGTGCCAGCAGCCAGCGTCCCGGGACAGGGACGAGAGGGACAGATACGCAGTATTTT,CASSQRPGTGTRGTDTQYF
.,TRBJ2-3,TRBD2,TRBV28,TGTGCCAGCAGAAAGCCACTTAGCGGGGGTAGAAATACGCAGTATTTT,CASRKPLSGGRNTQYF
.,TRBJ1-1,.,TRBV4-3,TGCGCCAGCAGCCAAACCAGCCTTCTCGGGACTGAAGCTTTCTTT,CASSQTSLLGTEAFF
few,TRBJ1-2,.,TRBV10-1,TGCGCCAGCAGTGTCGCCGGGACTTTTGGCTACACCTTC,CASSVAGTFGYTF
.,TRBJ1-1,.,TRBV5-4,TGTGCCAGCAGCCGTTCGGTGACAGGGAACACTGAAGCTTTCTTT,CASSRSVTGNTEAFF
.,TRBJ2-7,TRBD1,TRBV6-2/TRBV6-3,TGTGCCAGCAGTTGGGACAGAATTACCTCCTACGAGCAGTACTTC,CASSWDRITSYEQYF
.,TRBJ1-2,.,TRBV11-2,TGTGCCAGCAGCTTAGTGGCAGGGCTCAGGGACTACACCTTC,CASSLVAGLRDYTF
.,TRBJ1-1,.,TRBV4-1,TGCGCCAGCAGCCAAGAGGCGGAGGGGCGCTTGATGGGCACTGAAGCTTTCTTT,CASSQEAEGRLMGTEAFF
.,TRBJ1-3,.,TRBV13,TGTGCCAGCAGCTTAAGGAGCTCTGGAAACACCATATATTTT,CASSLRSSGNTIYF
.,TRBJ1-1,.,TRBV4-1,TGCGCCAGCAGCCAAAGCACAGGGATCGCTGAAGCTTTCTTT,CASSQSTGIAEAFF
.,TRBJ1-2,.,TRBV30,TGTGCCTGGAGTGTTGCGGATTTCAGCTACACCTTC,CAWSVADFSYTF
.,TRBJ2-5,TRBD1,TRBV28,TGTGCCAGCAGTAATCAACAGGGGTCAAAAGAGACCCAGTACTTC,CASSNQQGSKETQYF
.,TRBJ1-4,.,TRBV7-8,TGTGCCAGCAGCTTTGGGGCTAGGGGGGAAAAACTGTTTTTT,CASSFGARGEKLFF
.,TRBJ2-3,.,TRBV6-1,TGTGCCAGCAGTGAATCGCTAGCGACTAGCACAGATACGCAGTATTTT,CASSESLATSTDTQYF
.,TRBJ1-2,.,TRBV2,TGTGCCAGCAGTGAAGTATTGGGAGGAGGAAGATTAAACTATGGCTACACCTTC,CASSEVLGGGRLNYGYTF
once,TRBJ2-3,TRBD2,TRBV15,TGTGCCACCAGCAGAGATTTGCGACAAACTAGCGGGGGGGTGGATAAGGCAGATACGCAGTATTTT,CATSRDLRQTSGGVDKADTQYF
few,TRBJ2-3,.,TRBV4-1,TGCGCCAGCAGCCAAGCAGGGCAGGGTTGGAGCACAGATACGCAGTATTTT,CASSQAGQGWSTDTQYF